The entry below gives a single TCR beta chain sequence along with its context. Its specificity is unknown. V lost 3 bases and J 6 bases, leaving 5 bases between the germline ends. The germline CDR1 and CDR2 sequences are SEHNR and FQNEAQ (reference sequence). This CDR3 is built from 12 residues. This specimen comes from a study of CD8+CD57+ T cells in acquired aplastic anemia. At the level of the study: CD4+ and CD8+ cells, once sorted, gave DNA averaging 3.2 ug. Healthy donors gave roughly 9.9 million reads on average for CD4+ cells. Study conclusions and caveats: Comparison of patients with controls identified 25 to 30 shared CD8+ CDR3 sequences. Significant differences in CD8+ Simpson's diversity were not observed between patients and controls.

Profiling of TCR beta VDJ combinations and CDR3 sequences used genomic DNA as template. TCRdb analysed the reads with MiXCR anew, one entry per CDR3 protein. The profile shows some 170,000 distinct CDR3 sequences, around 40% of them singletons. This clonotype was sampled from a human donor in good health. The specimen sequenced was sorted CD4+, CD8+, or CD8+CD57+ T cells (not recorded which) from PBMCs. The J gene is TRBJ2-2, the V gene TRBV7-9, with D unclear. For the CDR3, the DNA is TGTGCCAGCAGCTTCTTCGCCGGGGAGCTGTTTTTT. This translates into CASSFFAGELFF. The complete variable domain, with remaining parts taken from reference TRBV7-9 and TRBJ2-2, reads DTGVSQNPRHKITKRGQNVTFRCDPISEHNRLYWYRQTLGQGPEFLTYFQNEAQLEKSRLLSDRFSAERPKGSFSTLEIQRTEQGDSAMYLCASSFFAGELFFGEGSRLTVL.